What follows describes a single T cell receptor beta chain. Its antigen is as yet unknown. The data are from a study of cytomegalovirus exposure and HLA in healthy donors. PCR used 60 Vbeta primers and 13 Jbeta primers. Profiled with immunoSEQ multiplex PCR; TCRdb holds only in-frame clones, not every one. The top ten clones hold roughly 1.2% of a sample with 100,000 to 150,000 clones, roughly 85% of them seen once. Germline trimming cut 4 bases from V and 5 bases from J; bases unmatched to any gene: 8. The CDR3 runs to 14 residues. Germline V gene lookup returns CDR1 SGDLS and CDR2 YYNGEE. Study-wide results and limits: A later analysis linked a missense DCLRE1C variant to TCR beta V- and J-gene trimming. Reportedly, a later analysis found an Asian-associated ancestry cluster had fewer N-insertions than the approximately 670-donor mean.

The chain uses TRBV9 and TRBJ2-5; 7 bases agree with TRBD1. The clonotype comes from a boy between 5 and 17 years old in good health and CMV-seronegative. The specimen was PBMCs. CDR3 in amino acids: CASSPDRDEETQYF. CDR3 coding DNA: TGTGCCAGCAGCCCCGACAGGGACGAGGAGACCCAGTACTTC.